This entry describes one TCR beta chain. Its target is unknown. One end of the junction fails to match germline, which may point to a read error. The data derive from a study of T cell responses to AZD1222 COVID-19 vaccine. Study-wide context: Both about-4-week and about-12-week second-dose recipients were combined.

General observations from the study: Donor demographics were predominantly white British with a female majority; clonal diversity may be underestimated. Spike-wide coverage was observed for vaccine-associated CD4 TCRs, with dominant responses at 160-218 and 743-854.

The repertoire was sequenced with immunoSEQ multiplex PCR; TCRdb's copy has only in-frame clones and lacks some. The repertoire holds around 95,000 clones, with roughly 90% as singletons. The CDR3 consists of 13 residues. Germline lookup yields CDR1 LGHDT and CDR2 YNNKEL (reference sequence). The V gene is TRBV3-1 (or the pseudogene TRBV3-2), the J gene TRBJ1-1; 7 positions agree with TRBD1. This TCR came from an adult in good health. Sequences were derived from peripheral blood, sampled on day 0 of AZD1222 vaccination. CDR3 amino acids: CASSQYPGGQRTF. The CDR3 DNA reads TGTGCCAGCAGCCAATACCCTGGGGGACAGCGGACCTTT.